Listed below are T cell receptor beta chains from one sample, sequenced in a study of stem cell transplantation in POMP-related autoinflammatory disease. Only in-frame clones appear in the TCRdb table, and some are missing; sequencing was by immunoSEQ multiplex PCR. The table shows tens of thousands of clones, with approximately 91% occurring only once. The input for sequencing was CD4+ T cells from PBMCs, taken after stem cell transplantation. The receptors were sampled from a human patient with POMP-related autoinflammation and immune dysregulation (PRAID). Some T cells may trace back to the graft donor. Both conserved end residues are part of each CDR3. The order of the fields is D gene, J gene, clone size, V gene, CDR3 protein, CDR3 DNA. The D gene is left open where the match is weak. The size of a clone is reported for some rows only, either as once, few or many, or as a class for expanded clones.

TRBD2,TRBJ2-2,-,TRBV10-3,CATGGVLADTGELFF,TGTGCCACCGGGGGGGTACTAGCGGACACCGGGGAGCTGTTTTTT
TRBD2,TRBJ2-1,-,TRBV12-3/TRBV12-4,CASSAGLDEQFF,TGTGCCAGCAGTGCCGGACTAGATGAGCAGTTCTTC
-,TRBJ2-2,-,TRBV3-1/TRBV3-2,CASSQTWGSGELFF,TGTGCCAGCAGCCAAACCTGGGGGTCCGGGGAGCTGTTTTTT
-,TRBJ1-6,-,TRBV28,CASTTPEPLSSYNSPLHF,TGTGCCAGCACGACCCCGGAACCCCTTAGCTCCTATAATTCACCCCTCCACTTT
-,TRBJ2-2,-,TRBV5-1,CASSSLQGLTGELFF,TGCGCCAGCAGTTCCCTTCAGGGGCTCACCGGGGAGCTGTTTTTT
-,TRBJ2-5,-,TRBV15,CATSRRAASQETQYF,TGTGCCACCAGCAGACGGGCGGCCAGCCAAGAGACCCAGTACTTC
TRBD1,TRBJ1-3,-,TRBV6-6,CASSVPPGTGSKVSGNTIYF,TGTGCCAGCAGCGTACCCCCCGGGACAGGGTCGAAGGTGAGTGGAAACACCATATATTTT
-,TRBJ1-5,-,TRBV4-1,CASSQDVWGEDPQHF,TGCGCCAGCAGCCAAGATGTCTGGGGGGAGGACCCCCAGCATTTT
-,TRBJ1-5,few,TRBV7-3,CASSLAPNQPQHF,TGTGCCAGCAGCTTAGCCCCCAATCAGCCCCAGCATTTT
-,TRBJ2-3,-,TRBV12-3/TRBV12-4,CASSLALQGSQYF,TGTGCCAGCAGTTTAGCGCTGCAGGGATCGCAGTATTTT
-,TRBJ2-1,-,TRBV6-2/TRBV6-3,CASSYITRGYNEQFF,TGTGCCAGCAGTTACATTACAAGAGGCTACAATGAGCAGTTCTTC
TRBD1,TRBJ1-5,-,TRBV19,CASSHRRDRVQPQHF,TGTGCCAGTAGTCACCGCCGGGACAGGGTGCAGCCCCAGCATTTT
TRBD1,TRBJ1-1,-,TRBV7-9,CATSPAFSGGEENTEAFF,TGTGCCACCTCGCCCGCCTTTTCAGGGGGAGAAGAAAACACTGAAGCTTTCTTT
-,TRBJ1-3,-,TRBV28,CASSWGPSGNTIYF,TGTGCCAGCAGTTGGGGGCCCTCTGGAAACACCATATATTTT
-,TRBJ2-7,-,TRBV7-9,CASRDTEYSYEQYF,TGTGCCAGCAGGGATACAGAGTACTCCTACGAGCAGTACTTC
TRBD1,TRBJ2-2,-,TRBV25-1,CASSDSGQANTGELFF,TGTGCCAGCAGTGACTCTGGACAGGCCAACACCGGGGAGCTGTTTTTT
-,TRBJ1-1,-,TRBV3-1/TRBV3-2,CASTDSFEAFF,TGTGCCAGCACAGACAGCTTTGAAGCTTTCTTT
TRBD1,TRBJ1-3,-,TRBV5-1,CASSLAGGLAGNTIYF,TGCGCCAGCAGCTTGGCAGGGGGCCTCGCTGGAAACACCATATATTTT
-,TRBJ2-5,-,TRBV30,CALGAGTQYF,TGTGCCCTAGGGGCTGGGACCCAGTACTTC
-,TRBJ2-5,-,TRBV21-1,CASTKRAEETQYF,TGTGCCAGCACCAAAAGGGCAGAAGAGACCCAGTACTTC
TRBD2,TRBJ2-2,-,TRBV6-5,CASRKLAGNTGELFF,TGTGCCAGCAGAAAACTAGCGGGAAACACCGGGGAGCTGTTTTTT
TRBD2,TRBJ2-1,-,TRBV5-1,CASSFLAGVGNEQFF,TGCGCCAGCAGCTTTCTAGCGGGAGTGGGCAATGAGCAGTTCTTC
-,TRBJ2-5,-,TRBV2,CASSEQGWEETQYF,TGTGCCAGCAGTGAACAGGGATGGGAAGAGACCCAGTACTTC
TRBD2,TRBJ2-3,once,TRBV5-1,CASSLAGTSGRGSTDTQYF,TGCGCCAGCAGCTTGGCCGGGACTAGCGGGAGGGGTAGCACAGATACGCAGTATTTT
-,TRBJ2-3,-,TRBV19,CASRFNKADTQYF,TGTGCCAGTAGATTCAACAAGGCAGATACGCAGTATTTT
-,TRBJ1-5,-,TRBV13,CASSFGGDQPQHF,TGTGCCAGCAGCTTTGGAGGGGATCAGCCCCAGCATTTT
-,TRBJ1-2,-,TRBV6-6,CASSLIWAGKGDGYTF,TGTGCCAGCAGCCTAATTTGGGCAGGGAAGGGGGATGGCTACACCTTC
TRBD1,TRBJ2-3,-,TRBV10-3,CAISNDRGGTDTQYF,TGTGCCATCAGTAATGACAGGGGGGGCACAGATACGCAGTATTTT
-,TRBJ2-5,-,TRBV7-8,CASSSQGLGETQYF,TGTGCCAGCAGCTCACAGGGATTGGGGGAGACCCAGTACTTC
-,TRBJ2-3,-,TRBV30,CAWSAKGTDTQYF,TGTGCCTGGAGTGCGAAGGGGACAGATACGCAGTATTTT
TRBD2,TRBJ2-3,-,TRBV10-3,CAISEMASGTDTQYF,TGTGCCATCAGTGAAATGGCTAGCGGTACAGATACGCAGTATTTT
TRBD2,TRBJ2-2,-,TRBV27,CATSGGRDTGELFF,TGTGCCACCTCCGGAGGGAGGGACACCGGGGAGCTGTTTTTT
-,TRBJ2-7,-,TRBV24-1,CATSESQFSYEQYF,TGTGCCACCAGTGAGTCACAATTCTCCTACGAGCAGTACTTC
TRBD1,TRBJ1-5,-,TRBV20-1,CSASRAGGRYQPQHF,TGCAGTGCTAGTCGGGCAGGGGGCCGCTATCAGCCCCAGCATTTT
TRBD1,TRBJ1-2,-,TRBV4-1,CASSQGQGVTYGYTF,TGCGCCAGCAGCCAAGGACAGGGGGTTACCTATGGCTACACCTTC
-,TRBJ2-5,-,TRBV6-5,CASRPGAQETQYF,TGTGCCAGTAGACCGGGGGCTCAAGAGACCCAGTACTTC
-,TRBJ2-7,-,TRBV11-1,CASSPQGPAAYEQYF,TGTGCCAGCAGTCCCCAGGGACCCGCTGCCTACGAGCAGTACTTC
TRBD2,TRBJ2-7,once,TRBV6-5,CASSYGLAGSSYEQYF,TGTGCCAGCAGTTACGGACTAGCGGGAAGCTCCTACGAGCAGTACTTC
-,TRBJ2-5,-,TRBV6-5,CASRRGHQETQYF,TGTGCCAGCAGGAGGGGTCACCAAGAGACCCAGTACTTC
TRBD1,TRBJ1-2,-,TRBV7-8,CASSTGTDYGYTF,TGTGCCAGCAGCACCGGGACAGATTATGGCTACACCTTC
-,TRBJ2-7,-,TRBV7-2,CASSLVPNGYEQYF,TGTGCCAGCAGCTTAGTACCCAATGGCTACGAGCAGTACTTC
TRBD2,TRBJ2-1,-,TRBV9,CASSVGGRANNEQFF,TGTGCCAGCAGCGTGGGCGGGAGGGCTAACAATGAGCAGTTCTTC
-,TRBJ1-5,-,TRBV9,CASSVGPNQPQHF,TGTGCCAGCAGCGTAGGGCCCAACCAGCCCCAGCATTTT
-,TRBJ2-4,-,TRBV7-2,CASRRTTLAKNIQYF,TGTGCCAGCAGAAGGACAACCCTAGCCAAAAACATTCAGTACTTC
-,TRBJ2-7,-,TRBV7-9,CASSLARDQRYEQYF,TGTGCCAGCAGCTTAGCGAGGGACCAACGCTACGAGCAGTACTTC
TRBD2,TRBJ2-5,-,TRBV4-2,CASSQDTGGAGETQYF,TGTGCCAGCAGCCAAGATACGGGGGGTGCCGGGGAGACCCAGTACTTC
-,TRBJ2-5,-,TRBV19,CASSIRSKRGQETQYF,TGTGCCAGTAGTATTCGCAGTAAACGGGGTCAAGAGACCCAGTACTTC